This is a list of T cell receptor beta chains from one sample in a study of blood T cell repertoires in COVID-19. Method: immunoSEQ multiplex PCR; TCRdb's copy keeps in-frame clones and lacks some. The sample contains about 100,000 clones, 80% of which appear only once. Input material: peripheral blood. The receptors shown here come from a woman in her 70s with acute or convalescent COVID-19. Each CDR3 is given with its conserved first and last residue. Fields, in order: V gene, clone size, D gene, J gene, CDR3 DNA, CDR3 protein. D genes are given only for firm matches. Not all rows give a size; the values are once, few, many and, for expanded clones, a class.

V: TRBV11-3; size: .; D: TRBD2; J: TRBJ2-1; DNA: TGTGCCAGCAGCCCCCGCGGGGGGGACTCCTACAATGAGCAGTTCTTC; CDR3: CASSPRGGDSYNEQFF
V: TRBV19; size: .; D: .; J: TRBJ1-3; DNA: TGTGCCAGTACCCAACAGGGCGGATCTGGAAACACCATATATTTT; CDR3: CASTQQGGSGNTIYF
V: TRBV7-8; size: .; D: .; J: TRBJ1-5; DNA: TGTGCCAGCAGCCCTACAGGGCGGCGTAGCAATCAGCCCCAGCATTTT; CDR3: CASSPTGRRSNQPQHF
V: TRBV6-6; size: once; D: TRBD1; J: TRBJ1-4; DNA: TGTGCCAGCAGAATACAGGGGCTAGGGGAAAAACTGTTTTTT; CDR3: CASRIQGLGEKLFF
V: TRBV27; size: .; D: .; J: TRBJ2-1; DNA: TGTGCCAGCAGATTTCGGAGCTACAATGAGCAGTTCTTC; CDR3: CASRFRSYNEQFF
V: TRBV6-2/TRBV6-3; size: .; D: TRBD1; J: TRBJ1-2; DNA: TGTGCCAGCAGTCGTTCCGGGACAGGGAGGTCTTACACCTTC; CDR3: CASSRSGTGRSYTF
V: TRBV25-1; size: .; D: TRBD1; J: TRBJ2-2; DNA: TGCGCTAGTCAGGGGGTCGGTGGCACAAGCGGGGAGCTGTTTTTT; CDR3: CASQGVGGTSGELFF
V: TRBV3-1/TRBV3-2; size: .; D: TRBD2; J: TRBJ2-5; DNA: TGTGCCAGCAGCCAAGATCTGGGCGGGGGGATGTACTTC; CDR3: CASSQDLGGGMYF
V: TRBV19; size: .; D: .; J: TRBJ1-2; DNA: TGTGCCAGTAGCTTCGGAGGGGCCGCTAACTATGGCTACACCTTC; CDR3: CASSFGGAANYGYTF
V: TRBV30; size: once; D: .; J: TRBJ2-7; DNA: TGTGCCTGGAGTGTACTTCCGGGACGGGGGACCTACGAGCAGTACTTC; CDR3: CAWSVLPGRGTYEQYF